The present TCR beta chain was sequenced within a study of T-cell memory formation after mild COVID-19. TCRdb re-analysed the 5' RACE reads in MiXCR, keeping a single row per CDR3 protein. This sample carries 350,000 or so distinct CDR3 sequences, roughly 19% of them seen once, and the ten largest clones take roughly a fifth. The sequencing input was PBMCs or a T cell subset sorted from them (not recorded which). The TCR was taken from a man in his late teens or twenties who had mild COVID-19 (a few samples of this study predate the infection). Cell type and time point are not known.

The CDR3 is CASSLQIQGNTIYF. CDR3 nucleotides: TGTGCCAGCAGCTTGCAGATACAAGGAAACACCATATATTTT. The chain carries TRBV7-9 and TRBJ1-3; D is unclear. Germline loops: CDR1 SEHNR, CDR2 FQNEAQ (reference sequence). This CDR3 region has 14 residues. V lost 3 bases and J 4 bases, leaving 10 bases between the germline ends.